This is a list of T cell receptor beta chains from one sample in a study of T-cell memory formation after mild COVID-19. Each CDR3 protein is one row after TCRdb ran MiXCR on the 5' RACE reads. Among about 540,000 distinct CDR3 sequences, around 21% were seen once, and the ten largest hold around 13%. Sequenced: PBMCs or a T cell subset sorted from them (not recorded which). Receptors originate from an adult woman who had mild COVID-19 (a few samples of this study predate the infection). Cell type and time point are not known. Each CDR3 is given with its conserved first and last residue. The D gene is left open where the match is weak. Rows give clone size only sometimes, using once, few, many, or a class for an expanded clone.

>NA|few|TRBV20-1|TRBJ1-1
CSALGGGATEAFF
TGCAGTGCCTTGGGCGGAGGTGCCACTGAAGCTTTCTTT
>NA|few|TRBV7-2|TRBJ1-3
CASSLVPESSGNTIYF
TGTGCCAGCAGCTTAGTCCCGGAGAGCTCTGGAAACACCATATATTTT
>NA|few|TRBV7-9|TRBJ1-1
CASSGTVLGVTEAFF
TGTGCCAGCAGCGGTACGGTCCTAGGGGTCACTGAAGCTTTCTTT
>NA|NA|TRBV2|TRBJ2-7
CASCGGHEQYF
TGTGCCAGCTGTGGGGGCCACGAGCAGTACTTC
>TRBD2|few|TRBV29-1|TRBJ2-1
CSAGTSGISYNEQFF
TGCAGCGCCGGGACTAGCGGGATCTCCTACAATGAGCAGTTCTTC
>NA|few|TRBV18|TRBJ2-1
CASSPSQGNSYNEQFF
TGTGCCAGCTCACCATCGCAGGGGAACTCCTACAATGAGCAGTTCTTC
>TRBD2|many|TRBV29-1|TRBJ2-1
CSVVPAGGLNEQFF
TGCAGCGTTGTACCCGCGGGGGGCCTTAATGAGCAGTTCTTC
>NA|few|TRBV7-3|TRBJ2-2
CASSFDSLTGELFF
TGTGCCAGCAGCTTCGACAGTCTCACCGGGGAGCTGTTTTTT
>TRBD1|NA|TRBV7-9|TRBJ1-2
CASSRGQGLEGYGYTF
TGTGCCAGCAGCCGGGGACAGGGGCTAGAGGGCTATGGCTACACCTTC
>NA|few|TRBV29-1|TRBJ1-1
CSVVQGNTEAFF
TGCAGCGTTGTTCAGGGTAACACTGAAGCTTTCTTT
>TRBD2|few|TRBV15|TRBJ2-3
CATSRLAGGTDTQYF
TGTGCCACCAGCAGATTAGCGGGTGGGACAGATACGCAGTATTTT
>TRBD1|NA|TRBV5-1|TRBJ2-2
CASSLAGQGANTGELFF
TGCGCCAGCAGCTTGGCGGGCCAGGGGGCGAACACCGGGGAGCTGTTTTTT
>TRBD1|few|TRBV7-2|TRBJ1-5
CASSFEGQGVNQPQHF
TGTGCCAGCAGCTTCGAGGGACAGGGTGTAAATCAGCCCCAGCATTTT
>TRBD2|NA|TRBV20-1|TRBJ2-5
CSARDYQGGLETQYF
TGCAGTGCTAGAGATTACCAGGGAGGGTTAGAGACCCAGTACTTC
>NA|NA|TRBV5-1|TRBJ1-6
CASSPSGHLNNSPLHF
TGCGCCAGCAGCCCCTCGGGACACCTAAATAATTCACCCCTCCACTTT
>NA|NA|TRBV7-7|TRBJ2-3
CASSSTARPDTQYF
TGTGCTAGCAGCTCGACCGCCCGGCCGGATACGCAGTATTTT
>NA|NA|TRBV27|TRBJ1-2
CASSWDTLDNYGYTF
TGTGCCAGCAGCTGGGACACGTTGGATAACTATGGCTACACCTTC
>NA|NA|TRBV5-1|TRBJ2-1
CASSLGRGNEQFF
TGCGCCAGCAGCTTGGGAAGGGGGAATGAGCAGTTCTTC